The T cell receptor beta chain described here comes from a study of beta chain features in type 1 diabetes. Study-wide findings and caveats: Cells with high TCR expression could be over-represented when cDNA is sequenced. TCRB CDR3 length was moderately but significantly reduced in all four CD4+ subsets of Type 1 diabetes patients.

Sequencing targeted expressed TCRB transcripts, as all isolated RNA had been reverse transcribed. Method: immunoSEQ multiplex PCR; TCRdb's copy keeps in-frame clones and lacks some. Among around 290,000 clones listed, roughly 8% were seen once. The CDR3 is 17 amino acids. The trim removed 4 bases at V and 3 bases at J, leaving 12 bases unmatched. Germline V gene data show CDR1 as KGHSH and CDR2 as LQKENI. This clone was seen only a few times. The antigen is unknown. The J gene is TRBJ2-7, the V gene TRBV18, with TRBD1 identical over 10 bases. The specimen sequenced was central memory CD4+ T cells from blood. This TCR was sampled from a woman between 18 and 29 years old in good health. Here the CDR3 reads CASSLRAPGQGNYEQYF. Here the CDR3 DNA reads TGTGCCAGCTCACTCCGGGCGCCGGGACAGGGGAACTACGAGCAGTACTTC.